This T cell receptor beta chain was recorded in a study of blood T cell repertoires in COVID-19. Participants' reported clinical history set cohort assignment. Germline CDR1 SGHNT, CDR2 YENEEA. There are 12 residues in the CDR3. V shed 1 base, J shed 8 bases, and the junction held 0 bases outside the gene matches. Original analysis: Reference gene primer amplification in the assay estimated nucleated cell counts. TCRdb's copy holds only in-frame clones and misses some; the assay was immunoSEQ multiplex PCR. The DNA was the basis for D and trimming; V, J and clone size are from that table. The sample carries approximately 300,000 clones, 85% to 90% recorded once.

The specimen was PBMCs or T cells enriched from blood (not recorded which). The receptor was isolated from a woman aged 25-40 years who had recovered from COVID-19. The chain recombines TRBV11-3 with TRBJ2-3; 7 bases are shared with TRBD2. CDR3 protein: CASSLAGGTQYF. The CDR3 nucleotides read TGTGCCAGCAGCTTAGCGGGAGGTACGCAGTATTTT.